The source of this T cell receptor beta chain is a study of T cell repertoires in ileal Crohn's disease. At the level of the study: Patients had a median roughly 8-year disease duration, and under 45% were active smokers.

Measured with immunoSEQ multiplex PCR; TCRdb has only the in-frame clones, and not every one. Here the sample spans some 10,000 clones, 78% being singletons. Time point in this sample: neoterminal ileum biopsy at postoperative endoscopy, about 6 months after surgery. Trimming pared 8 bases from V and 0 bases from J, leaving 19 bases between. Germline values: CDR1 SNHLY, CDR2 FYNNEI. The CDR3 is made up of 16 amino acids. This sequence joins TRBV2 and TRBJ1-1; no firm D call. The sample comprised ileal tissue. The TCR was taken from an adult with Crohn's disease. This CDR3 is CASRFGGRGMNTEAFF. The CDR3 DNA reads TGTGCCAGCCGTTTCGGTGGGAGAGGGATGAACACTGAAGCTTTCTTT.